What follows is one T cell receptor beta chain and its context. What it binds is unknown. The data are from a study of human CD8 memory T cell subsets. The study's findings and limits: The Chao1 estimates suggested that precursor exhausted T cells were less diverse than stem-like memory T cells. Only T cell receptor beta chains were sequenced in this study.

PBMC in the sample derive from buffy coats of healthy donors. It was from duplicate vials of 150,000 sorted CD8+ T cells per subset that RNA came. UMI-labeled 5' RACE was used, and it produced the TCR beta libraries. One entry per CDR3 protein, without DNA, is what TCRdb gives after re-calling the 5' RACE reads. This sample's clone table lists roughly 17,000 distinct CDR3 sequences. The material sequenced was CD8+ stem-like memory T cells (TSCM and TCM) sorted from PBMCs. Regarding subset: stem-like memory CD8 T cells (TSTEM), CCR7+ PD-1- TIGIT-. This TCR came from a human donor in good health.

The chain's CDR3 is CASSRRETVSTDTQYF. The chain links TRBV5-1 to TRBJ2-3; the D call from TCRdb, TRBD1, cannot be confirmed without DNA. CDR1 and CDR2 from the germline V gene are SGHRS and YFSETQ. The CDR3 totals 16 residues. The full variable domain, with the rest looked up from reference TRBV5-1 and TRBJ2-3, is KAGVTQTPRYLIKTRGQQVTLSCSPISGHRSVSWYQQTPGQGLQFLFEYFSETQRNKGNFPGRFSGRQFSNSRSEMNVSTLELGDSALYLCASSRRETVSTDTQYFGPGTRLTVL.